The TCR beta chain described here comes from a study of blood T cells in healthy people across ages. Whole-study context: Capture via template switching afforded approximately one barcoded beta molecule per two T cells. Study-wide results and caveats: TCR beta diversity, measured per million T cells, fell in a roughly linear way with age. The long-lived group displayed more naive CD4+ cells, plus higher diversity, than the aged donors did.

The CDR3 is made up of 14 amino acids. In germline, CDR1 is SGHKS, CDR2 YYEKEE (reference sequence). V lost 4 bases to trimming and J lost 8 bases, with 15 bases between them. Worth noting for this clonotype: The antigen is not known.

A second about 7 to 11 cycle PCR used barcoded and J-beta primers. Each CDR3 protein gets one entry after TCRdb re-called the 5' RACE reads with MiXCR. The sample records 630,000 or so distinct CDR3 sequences, around 31% being singletons. The chain uses TRBV5-5 and TRBJ1-4; D call uncertain. The sequencing input was blood. The TCR comes from a woman older than 75 in good health. The DNA of the CDR3 is TGTGCCAGCAGCGTCCACCGGGTCCACGAAAAACTGTTTTTT. The encoded protein is CASSVHRVHEKLFF.